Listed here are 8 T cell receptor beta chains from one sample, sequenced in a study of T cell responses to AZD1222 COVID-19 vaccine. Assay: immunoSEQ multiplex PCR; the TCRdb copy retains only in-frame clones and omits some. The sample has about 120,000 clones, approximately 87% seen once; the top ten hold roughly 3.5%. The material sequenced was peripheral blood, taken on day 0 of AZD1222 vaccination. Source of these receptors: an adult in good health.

The CDR3 nucleotides read TGTGCCAGCAGCTTTCTTCCGGACACTGAAGCTTTCTTT. Protein product: CASSFLPDTEAFF. The V gene is TRBV11-3, the J gene TRBJ1-1; the D is unclear. CDR1 and CDR2 (germline): SGHNT, YENEEA. The length of the CDR3 is 13 residues. V lost 3 bases, J lost 3 bases, and 8 bases lay in between. The variable domain in full, with the rest retrieved from reference TRBV11-3 and TRBJ1-1, is EAGVVQSPRYKIIEKKQPVAFWCNPISGHNTLYWYLQNLGQGPELLIRYENEEAVDDSQLPKDRFSAERLKGVDSTLKIQPAELGDSAVYLCASSFLPDTEAFFGQGTRLTVV.

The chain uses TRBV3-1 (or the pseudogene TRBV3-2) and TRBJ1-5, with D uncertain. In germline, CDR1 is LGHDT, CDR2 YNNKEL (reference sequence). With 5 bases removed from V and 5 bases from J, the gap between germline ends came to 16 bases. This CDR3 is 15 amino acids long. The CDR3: CASSVDLGPYQPQHF. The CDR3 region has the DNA TGTGCCAGCAGCGTCGACCTAGGCCCCTATCAGCCCCAGCATTTT.

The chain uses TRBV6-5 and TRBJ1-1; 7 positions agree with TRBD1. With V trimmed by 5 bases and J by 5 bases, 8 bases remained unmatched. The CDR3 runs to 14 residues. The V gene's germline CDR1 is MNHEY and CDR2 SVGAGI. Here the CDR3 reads CASSPRQGRTEAFF. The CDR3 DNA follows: TGTGCCAGCAGTCCCCGACAGGGTAGAACTGAAGCTTTCTTT.

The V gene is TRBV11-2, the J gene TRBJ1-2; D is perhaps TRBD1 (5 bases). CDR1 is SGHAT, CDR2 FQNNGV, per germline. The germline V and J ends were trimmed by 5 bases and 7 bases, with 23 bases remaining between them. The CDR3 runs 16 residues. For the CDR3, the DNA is TGTGCCAGCAGCCATCATGGGTACGGGACTGAGGGTGGCTACACCTTC. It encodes CASSHHGYGTEGGYTF.

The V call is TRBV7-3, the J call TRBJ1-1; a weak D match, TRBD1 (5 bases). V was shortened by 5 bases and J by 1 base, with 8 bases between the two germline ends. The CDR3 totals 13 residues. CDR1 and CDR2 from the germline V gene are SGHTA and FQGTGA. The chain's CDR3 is CASSPGKNTEAFF. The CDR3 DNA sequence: TGTGCCAGCAGCCCAGGGAAGAACACTGAAGCTTTCTTT.

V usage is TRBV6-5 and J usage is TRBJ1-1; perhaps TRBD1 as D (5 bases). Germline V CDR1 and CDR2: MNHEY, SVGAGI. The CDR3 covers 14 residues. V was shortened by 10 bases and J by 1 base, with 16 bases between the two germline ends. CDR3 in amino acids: CATHLGQANTEAFF. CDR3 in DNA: TGTGCCACCCATCTCGGACAAGCGAACACTGAAGCTTTCTTT.

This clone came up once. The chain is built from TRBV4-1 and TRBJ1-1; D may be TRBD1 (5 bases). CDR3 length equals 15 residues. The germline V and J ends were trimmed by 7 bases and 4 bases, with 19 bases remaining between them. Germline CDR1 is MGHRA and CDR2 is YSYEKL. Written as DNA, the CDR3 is TGCGCCAGCAAGGCCTTGGGGGGTCGGGGCACTGAAGCTTTCTTT. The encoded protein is CASKALGGRGTEAFF.

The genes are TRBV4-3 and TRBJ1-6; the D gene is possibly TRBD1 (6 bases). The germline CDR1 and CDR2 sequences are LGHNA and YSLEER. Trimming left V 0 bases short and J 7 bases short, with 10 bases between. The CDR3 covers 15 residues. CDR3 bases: TGCGCCAGCAGCCAAGAACAGGGTCGGAATTCACCCCTCCACTTT. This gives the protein CASSQEQGRNSPLHF.